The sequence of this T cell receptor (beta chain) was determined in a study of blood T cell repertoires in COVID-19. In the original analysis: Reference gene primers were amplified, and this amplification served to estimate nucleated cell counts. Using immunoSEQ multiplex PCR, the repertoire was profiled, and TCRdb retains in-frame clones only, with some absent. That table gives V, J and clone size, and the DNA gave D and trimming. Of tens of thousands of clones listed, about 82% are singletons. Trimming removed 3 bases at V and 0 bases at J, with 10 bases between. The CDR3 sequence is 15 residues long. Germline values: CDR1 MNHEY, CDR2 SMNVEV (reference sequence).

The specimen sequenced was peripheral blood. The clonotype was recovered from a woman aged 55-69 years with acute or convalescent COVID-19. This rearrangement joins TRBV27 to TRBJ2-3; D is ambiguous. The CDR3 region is CASSFRQTSTDTQYF. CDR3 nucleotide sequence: TGTGCCAGCAGTTTTAGACAAACTAGCACAGATACGCAGTATTTT.